This T cell receptor beta chain was sequenced in a study of blood T cell repertoires in COVID-19. Study in general: In each case, the material was cDNA or gDNA derived from T cells, B-cell-depleted T cells, or PBMCs.

The method was immunoSEQ multiplex PCR; TCRdb's version includes in-frame clones alone and lacks a portion of them. The sample records approximately 52,000 clones, 85% to 90% being singletons. The CDR3 is 19 residues long. Germline CDR1 SGHAT, CDR2 FQNNGV. V was clipped by 1 base and J by 0 bases, with 19 bases between them. The sequence derives from a human donor in a cohort sampled during active COVID-19. This chain connects TRBV11-2 to TRBJ2-1; D not certain. The sequencing input was peripheral blood. The CDR3: CASSLGVGQAQSSYNEQFF. The CDR3, as DNA: TGTGCCAGCAGCTTAGGAGTTGGCCAGGCACAAAGCTCCTACAATGAGCAGTTCTTC.